This T cell receptor beta chain was sequenced in a study of early T cells in non-severe SARS-CoV-2 infection. As for the study in general: Sequencing used unsorted whole-blood bulk RNA, so chains lack pairing.

This clonotype was counted only a few times. Unique molecular identifiers were attached to individual cDNA molecules. TCRdb passed the 5' RACE reads through MiXCR, listing each CDR3 protein once. The repertoire holds 80,000 or so distinct CDR3 sequences, about 11% seen once, with 9.5% to 15% in the top ten. Germline V CDR1 and CDR2: SQVTM, ANQGSEA. The CDR3 consists of 13 residues. V lost 2 bases to trimming and J lost 8 bases, with 15 bases between them. Sequencing was performed on whole blood, taken at baseline. This TCR came from an adult who was a healthcare worker with PCR-confirmed SARS-CoV-2 infection or an uninfected control (not recorded which). The chain uses TRBV29-1 and TRBJ1-2; D is undetermined. The CDR3 DNA reads TGCAGCGTTGAACGGCTGGCAGAGGGCGGCTACACCTTC. Its translation: CSVERLAEGGYTF.